The TCR beta chain under discussion was sequenced for a study of shared clonotypes between healthy human individuals. Overall study findings and caveats: Sampling used blood alone; tissue repertoires probably differ. Memory subsets generally showed smaller estimated richness than naive subsets did. Non-shared clonotypes displayed generation probabilities falling below those of clonotypes present in all four donors.

A note on this clone: What it binds is unknown.

CD45RO-negative, CCR7-positively selected cells formed the naive CD8 fraction, excluding terminally differentiated effector memory CD45RA+ cells. The germline V gene has CDR1 MGHDK and CDR2 SYGVNS. The CDR3 covers 13 residues. V lost 2 bases and J 11 bases, leaving 13 bases between the germline ends. Replicate PCRs run on sorted subsets employed 150 to 250 ng DNA, approximately 30,000 T cell genomes. Profiled with immunoSEQ multiplex PCR; TCRdb holds only in-frame clones, not every one. The data show a few million clones, with around 93% seen just once and 1.5% to 2% held by the top ten. The sample consisted of naive CD8+ T cells from PBMCs. The receptor was derived from a man aged 18 to 30 in good health. Some clones in this sample may be carry-over from other donors' samples. This chain joins TRBV25-1 and TRBJ2-1, with D perhaps being TRBD1 or TRBD2 (5 bases each). The CDR3 region is CASSERGSLKQFF. In nucleotides, the CDR3 is TGTGCCAGCAGTGAACGGGGCAGCCTGAAGCAGTTCTTC.